The next 5 T cell receptor beta chains were all read from a single sample in a study of blood T cells in healthy people across ages. Combining a sample-barcoded 5' primer with a J-beta primer mix, a second PCR ran for roughly 6 to 12 cycles. TCRdb analysed the 5' RACE reads with MiXCR anew, one entry per CDR3 protein. The sample has about 2 million distinct CDR3 sequences, less than 50% seen once; the top ten hold 2.1%. Sample: blood. All receptors come from a woman in her 40s in good health.

This chain uses TRBV5-1 with TRBJ2-1; TRBD2 aligns across 11 bases. CDR3 length: 15 amino acids. Looked up from germline, CDR1 is SGHRS and CDR2 is YFSETQ. V shed 0 bases and J 6 bases; nucleotides not matched to a gene: 2. The CDR3, as DNA: TGCGCCAGCAGCTTGGTAGCGGGGGGGACCAATGAGCAGTTCTTC. Translated, it gives CASSLVAGGTNEQFF.

The genes are TRBV5-1 and TRBJ2-4, with 7 bases lining up with TRBD2. V shed 3 bases and J 0 bases; nucleotides not matched to a gene: 9. The CDR3 contains 17 residues. The germline CDR1 and CDR2 sequences are SGHRS and YFSETQ. The CDR3 here is CASSSYQRGLAKNIQYF. CDR3 nucleotide sequence: TGCGCCAGCAGCTCGTATCAGCGGGGACTAGCCAAAAACATTCAGTACTTC.

V is TRBV6-2 or TRBV6-3 and J is TRBJ2-7; the match to TRBD1 covers 9 bases. Germline loops: CDR1 MNHEY, CDR2 SVGEGT. This CDR3 region has 14 residues. Germline trimming cut 6 bases from V and 3 bases from J; bases unmatched to any gene: 6. As DNA, the CDR3 is TGTGCCAGCAGAAAGACAGGGGGAAACTACGAGCAGTACTTC. Amino acids: CASRKTGGNYEQYF.

This chain uses TRBV27 with TRBJ2-5; TRBD1 aligns across 7 bases. Near its end, the DNA agrees better with TRBJ2-7, so the J call may be wrong. Germline V CDR1 and CDR2: MNHEY, SMNVEV (reference sequence). This CDR3 region has 14 residues. The CDR3 region has the DNA TGTGCCAGCAGTCCCGCGACAGGGCACTACGAGCAGTACTTC. Translated, it gives CASSPATGHYEQYF.

The chain recombines TRBV13 with TRBJ2-1; 8 bases align to TRBD1. The CDR3 totals 15 residues. Unmatched junction bases numbered 4, after V lost 1 base and J lost 5 bases. CDR1 PRHDT and CDR2 FYEKMQ come from the germline V gene (reference sequence). The CDR3 sequence: CASSLDSDRDNEQFF. In DNA, the CDR3 is TGTGCCAGCAGCTTAGATTCGGACAGGGACAATGAGCAGTTCTTC.